The next 22 T cell receptor beta chains were all read from a single sample in a study of T cell changes during pregnancy in multiple sclerosis. Some clones are missing from TCRdb's copy, which holds only in-frame ones; the method was immunoSEQ multiplex PCR. Found here are 40,000 to 45,000 clones, 80% to 95% of them singletons; the top ten hold approximately 0.5%. Here the sequenced sample was CD4+ T cells from peripheral blood mononuclear cells, taken in the second trimester of pregnancy. All receptors come from a female donor in good health, enrolled as a control in a pregnancy study.

This sequence joins TRBV7-2 and TRBJ2-7, with TRBD2 identical over 9 bases. There are 15 residues in the CDR3. Trimming cost V 1 base and J 7 bases; bases outside gene matches: 8. CDR1 SGHTA and CDR2 FQGNSA come from the germline V gene. CDR3 sequence (DNA): TGTGCCAGCAGCTTAGGTGGTGCGGGGGGGGGTGAGCAGTACTTC. The encoded protein is CASSLGGAGGGEQYF. The full variable domain, completed using reference TRBV7-2 and TRBJ2-7, is GAGVSQSPSNKVTEKGKDVELRCDPISGHTALYWYRQSLGQGLEFLIYFQGNSAPDKSGLPSDRFSAERTGGSVSTLTIQRTQQEDSAVYLCASSLGGAGGGEQYFGPGTRLTVT.

The chain recombines TRBV29-1 with TRBJ2-1; 10 nucleotides agree with TRBD2. The germline CDR1 and CDR2 sequences are SQVTM and ANQGSEA. Trimming took 5 bases from V and 7 from J; bases not matched to a gene: 11. This CDR3 region has 15 residues. CDR3 protein: CSVHSGLAGENEQFF. The CDR3 DNA sequence: TGCAGCGTTCATTCCGGTCTAGCGGGAGAAAATGAGCAGTTCTTC.

V and J are TRBV28 and TRBJ2-7, with a tentative D call TRBD2 (5 bases). V was clipped by 8 bases and J by 4 bases, with 15 bases between them. This CDR3 region has 13 residues. From germline, CDR1 is MDHEN and CDR2 SYDVKM. DNA for the CDR3: TGTGCCAGCTCCCTCTCCAGCGGATACGAGCAGTACTTC. Amino acids: CASSLSSGYEQYF.

The chain joins TRBV7-9 to TRBJ2-2; no reliable D call. V lost 2 bases and J 0 bases, leaving 7 bases between the germline ends. This CDR3 contains 15 residues. Germline lookup yields CDR1 SEHNR and CDR2 FQNEAQ (reference sequence). This CDR3 reads CASSLMAANTGELFF. For the CDR3, the DNA is TGTGCCAGCAGCTTAATGGCGGCGAACACCGGGGAGCTGTTTTTT. The whole variable domain, filled in from reference TRBV7-9 and TRBJ2-2, reads DTGVSQNPRHKITKRGQNVTFRCDPISEHNRLYWYRQTLGQGPEFLTYFQNEAQLEKSRLLSDRFSAERPKGSFSTLEIQRTEQGDSAMYLCASSLMAANTGELFFGEGSRLTVL.

The sample holds one count of this clone. The chain recombines TRBV5-1 with TRBJ1-6; 12 bases line up with TRBD1. Germline V gene data show CDR1 as SGHRS and CDR2 as YFSETQ. CDR3 length: 17 amino acids. V was pared by 1 base and J by 9 bases, with 8 bases of the junction left unmatched. The CDR3 DNA reads as TGCGCCAGCAGCTTGATGGGACAGGGGGCGCCAGGTTCACCCCTCCACTTT. Its protein product is CASSLMGQGAPGSPLHF.

This chain uses TRBV20-1 with TRBJ2-7; D is unresolved. The CDR3 covers 11 residues. The V and J ends lost 0 bases and 2 bases respectively, with 2 bases between them. Germline V gene data show CDR1 as DFQATT and CDR2 as SNEGSKA (reference sequence). The CDR3 bases are TGCAGTGCTAGAGATACCTACGAGCAGTACTTC. Encoded protein: CSARDTYEQYF.

The chain carries TRBV28 and TRBJ1-4; 7 bases are shared with TRBD1. Germline V gives CDR1 MDHEN, CDR2 SYDVKM. V dropped 7 bases and J dropped 4; count of bases not matched to a gene: 9. The CDR3 sequence is 15 residues long. The CDR3 protein is CASIATGTVNEKLFF. In DNA form, the CDR3 reads TGTGCCAGCATTGCAACCGGGACAGTTAATGAAAAACTGTTTTTT.

This clone was recorded a few times. The chain links TRBV28 to TRBJ1-2, with TRBD1 identical over 10 bases. Germline V gene lookup returns CDR1 MDHEN and CDR2 SYDVKM. After removal of 6 bases from V and 0 bases from J, the junction contained 4 bases not matched to a gene. The CDR3 covers 15 residues. In DNA, the CDR3 is TGTGCCAGCAGGACAGGGGGCCCGGCTAACTATGGCTACACCTTC. Translating gives CASRTGGPANYGYTF.

The rearrangement joins TRBV2 to TRBJ1-4; TRBD1 might be the D (5 bases). CDR3 length: 13 residues. From germline, CDR1 is SNHLY and CDR2 FYNNEI. V lost 7 bases to trimming and J lost 4 bases, with 10 bases between them. This chain's CDR3 is CASTGGDNEKLFF. DNA of the CDR3: TGTGCCAGCACGGGGGGAGATAATGAAAAACTGTTTTTT.

This clone was seen just once. This chain uses TRBV7-9 with TRBJ2-3; possible D gene TRBD2, 6 bases. V was cut by 2 bases and J by 1 base, with 19 bases left in between. From germline, CDR1 is SEHNR and CDR2 FQNEAQ (reference sequence). The CDR3 has 18 residues. Written as DNA, the CDR3 is TGTGCCAGCAGCTTACCCGGGGCGGATGGCGGGGGCACAGATACGCAGTATTTT. Protein sequence: CASSLPGADGGGTDTQYF.

The J gene is TRBJ1-1, the V gene TRBV28, with 8 bases lining up with TRBD1. CDR3 length equals 16 residues. Germline CDR1 MDHEN, CDR2 SYDVKM. The V and J ends lost 8 bases and 0 bases, in that order; junction bases with no gene match: 11. The CDR3 reads CASPPQGGIMNTEAFF. CDR3 DNA: TGTGCCAGCCCTCCACAGGGGGGGATCATGAACACTGAAGCTTTCTTT.

This sequence joins TRBV28 and TRBJ1-5; perhaps TRBD1 as D (5 bases). There are 14 residues in the CDR3. Germline loops: CDR1 MDHEN, CDR2 SYDVKM. The germline V and J ends were trimmed by 7 bases and 6 bases, with 16 bases remaining between them. CDR3 sequence: CASTALTGGQPQHF. DNA for the CDR3: TGTGCCAGCACGGCACTTACCGGGGGTCAGCCCCAGCATTTT.

The sample holds a few counts of this clone. The chain carries TRBV7-9 and TRBJ1-2; 11 nucleotides agree with TRBD1. V dropped 4 bases and J dropped 8; count of bases not matched to a gene: 6. CDR1 is SEHNR and CDR2 is FQNEAQ in the germline V gene (reference sequence). CDR3 length: 14 amino acids. CDR3 in DNA: TGTGCCAGCAGCTCGGGACAGGGGGAAGGCGGCTACACCTTC. Translating it yields CASSSGQGEGGYTF.

The chain joins TRBV7-3 to TRBJ2-1; 13 bases are shared with TRBD2. CDR1 is SGHTA and CDR2 is FQGTGA in the germline V gene. This CDR3 region has 15 residues. Trimming cost V 5 bases and J 6 bases; bases outside gene matches: 4. The CDR3 nucleotides are TGTGCCAGCAGCCCCTGGACTAGCGGGAGCAATGAGCAGTTCTTC. Amino acids: CASSPWTSGSNEQFF.

The V call is TRBV18, the J call TRBJ1-1; D not resolved. This CDR3 is built from 12 residues. Trimming shortened V by 6 bases and J by 6 bases, and 11 bases separated the two germline ends. The germline CDR1 and CDR2 sequences are KGHSH and LQKENI. The CDR3 DNA sequence: TGTGCCAGCTCGCGCTCGGGAGCTGAAGCTTTCTTT. Protein: CASSRSGAEAFF.

The chain is built from TRBV7-3 and TRBJ1-2; 8 nucleotides agree with TRBD1. This CDR3 region has 14 residues. Germline-derived CDR1 and CDR2 are SGHTA and FQGTGA. V was clipped by 5 bases and J by 8 bases; unmatched bases: 10. The CDR3 coding sequence is TGTGCCAGCAGCCCTATAACCGGGACAGGCGGCTACACCTTC. Protein: CASSPITGTGGYTF.

The chain is built from TRBV5-1 and TRBJ2-5, with D possibly matching TRBD1 (6 bases). Per germline, CDR1 SGHRS and CDR2 YFSETQ. The length of the CDR3 is 16 residues. Trimming pared 1 base from V and 1 base from J, leaving 14 bases between. CDR3 bases: TGCGCCAGCAGCTTGTTCGGGGCAGGGGTCCAAGAGACCCAGTACTTC. It codes for CASSLFGAGVQETQYF.

This sequence joins TRBV7-9 and TRBJ2-3; TRBD2 matches 9 bases. The CDR3 sequence is 15 residues long. J was trimmed by 3 bases and V by 2 bases; bases with no gene match: 3. The germline V gene has CDR1 SEHNR and CDR2 FQNEAQ (reference sequence). CDR3 amino acids: CASSLSGGITDTQYF. CDR3 coding DNA: TGTGCCAGCAGCTTAAGCGGGGGGATAACAGATACGCAGTATTTT.

V usage is TRBV4-2 and J usage is TRBJ2-5; 7 bases line up with TRBD1. J gave up 3 bases and V 4 bases, and 5 bases lay outside the gene matches. The V gene's germline CDR1 is LGHNA and CDR2 YNFKEQ. This CDR3 has 14 residues. CDR3 loop: CASSLPGQKETQYF. Here the CDR3 DNA reads TGTGCCAGCAGCCTTCCGGGACAGAAAGAGACCCAGTACTTC.

The J gene is TRBJ2-2, the V gene TRBV7-9; 10 bases agree with TRBD1. Germline lookup yields CDR1 SEHNR and CDR2 FQNEAQ (reference sequence). J gave up 5 bases and V 7 bases, and 7 bases lay outside the gene matches. The CDR3 contains 15 residues. The CDR3 spells CASTPRTGGTGELFF. CDR3 sequence (DNA): TGTGCCAGCACCCCCCGGACAGGGGGGACCGGGGAGCTGTTTTTT.

This CDR3 reads CASYHSGGYNEQFF. The CDR3, as DNA: TGCGCCAGCTACCATAGCGGGGGGTACAATGAGCAGTTCTTC. The rearrangement joins TRBV5-1 to TRBJ2-1; 10 bases align to TRBD2. CDR1 SGHRS and CDR2 YFSETQ come from the germline V gene. The CDR3 loop spans 14 amino acids. Trimming cost V 7 bases and J 4 bases; bases outside gene matches: 5.

A single count supports this clone. The chain has TRBV5-5 and TRBJ1-1; D might be TRBD1 (6 bases). The CDR3 is made up of 15 amino acids. Trimming removed 2 bases at V and 2 bases at J, with 13 bases between. Germline CDR1 is SGHKS and CDR2 is YYEKEE (reference sequence). This CDR3 is CASSFSGVGNTEAFF. Here the CDR3 DNA reads TGTGCCAGCAGCTTTTCAGGGGTTGGTAACACTGAAGCTTTCTTT. Combining the CDR3 with reference TRBV5-5 and TRBJ1-1 gives the whole variable domain DAGVTQSPTHLIKTRGQQVTLRCSPISGHKSVSWYQQVLGQGPQFIFQYYEKEERGRGNFPDRFSARQFPNYSSELNVNALLLGDSALYLCASSFSGVGNTEAFFGQGTRLTVV.